The clone carrying this T cell receptor beta chain was counted at least ten times. Its antigen remains unidentified. This sample is drawn from a study of T cell repertoires in cytomegalovirus infection. For the study at large: In public TCR beta signatures, there were indications of both CMV infection and matching HLA type.

TCRdb independently ran MiXCR on the reads; one entry per CDR3 protein. The sample holds a few hundred thousand distinct CDR3 sequences; roughly 15% are singletons and the top ten take 12%. Study-wide points: Identification of carriers of CMV plus the relevant HLA was achieved through cumulative public TCR beta family frequency.

The CDR3 runs 15 residues. V lost 3 bases, J lost 2 bases, and 6 bases stayed unmatched. The V and J genes are TRBV12-3 or TRBV12-4 and TRBJ2-7; 8 positions agree with TRBD2. The sample taken for sequencing was PBMCs. The source is a human donor in good health (CMV status not recorded). Some clones in this sample may be carry-over from other donors' samples. In DNA, the CDR3 is TGTGCCAGCAGTTTCAGGGTAGCGGGGACCTACGAGCAGTACTTC. Protein: CASSFRVAGTYEQYF.